Below, 24 T cell receptor beta chains from the same sample are listed, as sequenced in a study of cytomegalovirus exposure and HLA in healthy donors. Produced via immunoSEQ multiplex PCR; TCRdb's table is partial and in-frame only. Of 250,000 to 300,000 clones detected, 85% to 90% appear once; the ten largest clones hold about 0.36%. Sequencing was performed on PBMCs. Every receptor here comes from a woman aged 18-29 years in good health and CMV-seronegative.

The V and J genes are TRBV11-2 and TRBJ1-3; D gene uncertain. The CDR3 runs to 12 residues. CDR1 is SGHAT and CDR2 is FQNNGV in the germline V gene. With 3 bases removed from V and 7 bases from J, the gap between germline ends came to 7 bases. CDR3 sequence reads: CASSLAVNTIYF. CDR3 nucleotide sequence: TGTGCCAGCAGCTTGGCGGTCAACACCATATATTTT.

This clone was detected once. This chain links TRBV28 with TRBJ1-5; 7 bases agree with TRBD1. The CDR3 contains 17 residues. The V gene end was trimmed by 5 bases and the J gene end by 4 bases; junction bases not matched to a gene: 14. Germline CDR1 is MDHEN and CDR2 is SYDVKM. Here the CDR3 DNA reads TGTGCCAGCAGTCCTCCACCGCACAGGGGTAGAAATCAGCCCCAGCATTTT. Translation gives CASSPPPHRGRNQPQHF. The full variable domain, its missing parts supplied by reference TRBV28 and TRBJ1-5, is DVKVTQSSRYLVKRTGEKVFLECVQDMDHENMFWYRQDPGLGLRLIYFSYDVKMKEKGDIPEGYSVSREKKERFSLILESASTNQTSMYLCASSPPPHRGRNQPQHFGDGTRLSIL.

CDR3 DNA: TGTGCCAGCAGCTTGGCCGGACAGGGAGGCGATACGCAGTATTTT. It yields the protein CASSLAGQGGDTQYF. The chain joins TRBV5-6 to TRBJ2-3; 8 positions match TRBD1. The trim removed 0 bases at V and 6 bases at J, leaving 6 bases unmatched. Germline CDR1 and CDR2: SGHDT and YYEEEE. This CDR3 spans 15 amino acids.

V usage is TRBV4-2 and J usage is TRBJ1-3; 12 bases match TRBD1. CDR1 LGHNA and CDR2 YNFKEQ come from the germline V gene. The V segment lost 5 bases and the J segment 3 bases; nucleotides outside the gene matches: 11. This CDR3 has 18 residues. For the CDR3, the DNA is TGTGCCAGCAGCGTCTACTTGGGACAGGGGGCAAATGGAAACACCATATATTTT. Amino acid sequence: CASSVYLGQGANGNTIYF.

The V and J genes are TRBV7-6 and TRBJ2-5, with TRBD2 matching 8 bases. Germline loops: CDR1 SGHVS, CDR2 FNYEAQ. The CDR3 totals 15 residues. With V trimmed by 3 bases and J by 4 bases, 7 bases remained unmatched. The CDR3 DNA follows: TGTGCCAGCAGCTTTAACCGGGGGGGCCTAGAGACCCAGTACTTC. This encodes CASSFNRGGLETQYF.

This clone occurred a few times. The chain combines TRBV4-2 with TRBJ1-1; 7 bases fit TRBD1. The CDR3 spans 13 residues. Germline lookup yields CDR1 LGHNA and CDR2 YNFKEQ. The V segment lost 7 bases and the J segment 5 bases; nucleotides outside the gene matches: 7. CDR3 protein: CASTSTGWTEAFF. The CDR3 nucleotides are TGTGCCAGCACCTCGACAGGGTGGACTGAAGCTTTCTTT.

The gene calls are TRBV9 and TRBJ2-1; D unclear. The CDR3 spans 11 residues. Trimming left V 3 bases short and J 9 bases short, with 7 bases between. Germline V gives CDR1 SGDLS, CDR2 YYNGEE. The CDR3, as DNA: TGTGCCAGCAGCGCCTCCGGTGAGCAGTTCTTC. This gives the protein CASSASGEQFF. Full variable domain (outside the CDR3, taken from reference TRBV9 and TRBJ2-1): DSGVTQTPKHLITATGQRVTLRCSPRSGDLSVYWYQQSLDQGLQFLIQYYNGEERAKGNILERFSAQQFPDLHSELNLSSLELGDSALYFCASSASGEQFFGPGTRLTVL.

The CDR3 region has the DNA TGTGCCATCAGTTCAACGACAGGTCCTCATTCACCCCTCCACTTT. This encodes CAISSTTGPHSPLHF. The chain joins TRBV10-3 to TRBJ1-6, with TRBD1 as a possible D gene (6 bases). The germline V gene encodes CDR1 ENHRY and CDR2 SYGVKD. CDR3 length: 15 residues. The V and J ends lost 5 bases and 8 bases respectively, with 16 bases between them.

The rearrangement uses TRBV19 and TRBJ2-1; the D gene is possibly TRBD2 (6 bases). The germline V and J ends were trimmed by 3 bases and 4 bases, with 13 bases remaining between them. CDR3 size: 15 residues. Germline CDR1 is LNHDA and CDR2 is SQIVND (reference sequence). CDR3 sequence: CASSIWRGEYNEQFF. CDR3 nucleotide sequence: TGTGCCAGTAGTATTTGGCGGGGAGAGTACAATGAGCAGTTCTTC.

The chain combines TRBV28 with TRBJ2-7, with 9 bases that match TRBD2. V was clipped by 2 bases and J by 2 bases; unmatched bases: 7. CDR1 MDHEN and CDR2 SYDVKM come from the germline V gene. This CDR3 spans 16 amino acids. CDR3 sequence (DNA): TGTGCCAGCAGTTTAATCGGCGGGGGGGCCCCCTACGAGCAGTACTTC. This encodes CASSLIGGGAPYEQYF.

The chain links TRBV5-1 to TRBJ2-2; a possible D gene is TRBD2 (6 bases). CDR1 SGHRS and CDR2 YFSETQ come from the germline V gene. The CDR3 is made up of 18 amino acids. V dropped 3 bases and J dropped 0 bases, with 18 bases sitting between them. The CDR3 sequence: CASSSSSVDRANTGELFF. CDR3 sequence (DNA): TGCGCCAGCAGCTCTTCTAGCGTTGACAGAGCGAACACCGGGGAGCTGTTTTTT.

This chain connects TRBV6-5 to TRBJ1-5, with 10 nucleotides matching TRBD1. The length of the CDR3 is 14 residues. V was pared by 6 bases and J by 4 bases, with 3 bases of the junction left unmatched. From germline, CDR1 is MNHEY and CDR2 SVGAGI. CDR3 loop: CASSWTGGNQPQHF. For the CDR3, the DNA is TGTGCCAGCAGCTGGACAGGGGGGAATCAGCCCCAGCATTTT.

This sequence joins TRBV7-9 and TRBJ2-5; 7 nucleotides align to TRBD1. CDR1 is SEHNR and CDR2 is FQNEAQ in the germline V gene (reference sequence). The V segment lost 4 bases and the J segment 2 bases; nucleotides outside the gene matches: 7. The CDR3 spans 15 residues. The CDR3 DNA follows: TGTGCCAGCAGCTCTTATGGGGACAGACAAGAGACCCAGTACTTC. As protein: CASSSYGDRQETQYF.

V gene TRBV2 combines with J gene TRBJ2-7; D gene unclear. This CDR3 region has 12 residues. Trimming shortened V by 7 bases and J by 1 base, and 8 bases separated the two germline ends. CDR1 and CDR2 from the germline V gene are SNHLY and FYNNEI. The CDR3 DNA reads TGTGCCAGCATCGAGATTTCCTACGAGCAGTACTTC. This gives the protein CASIEISYEQYF.

The gene calls are TRBV9 and TRBJ2-2; D may be TRBD1 (5 bases). The germline V and J ends were trimmed by 3 bases and 8 bases, with 11 bases remaining between them. The CDR3 loop spans 13 amino acids. Germline CDR1 reads SGDLS; CDR2 reads YYNGEE. The CDR3 region has the DNA TGTGCCAGCAGCGCTCAGGGTTCGGGGGAGCTGTTTTTT. Translating gives CASSAQGSGELFF.

The chain couples TRBV7-9 to TRBJ2-7; the match to TRBD1 covers 8 bases. CDR3 length: 17 amino acids. V gave up 2 bases and J gave up 2 bases; unmatched junction bases: 11. Germline assignment: CDR1 SEHNR and CDR2 FQNEAQ (reference sequence). The CDR3, as DNA: TGTGCCAGCAGCTTATCGAGAATCGGACAGGGCACCTACGAGCAGTACTTC. This gives the protein CASSLSRIGQGTYEQYF.

The chain couples TRBV9 to TRBJ2-3, with no clear D. This CDR3 comprises 16 residues. CDR1 and CDR2 (germline): SGDLS, YYNGEE. V lost 3 bases and J lost 1, with 15 bases in between. The CDR3 here is CASSAGVGKGTDTQYF. In DNA, the CDR3 is TGTGCCAGCAGCGCAGGCGTCGGAAAGGGCACAGATACGCAGTATTTT. The variable domain in full, completed from reference TRBV9 and TRBJ2-3, reads DSGVTQTPKHLITATGQRVTLRCSPRSGDLSVYWYQQSLDQGLQFLIQYYNGEERAKGNILERFSAQQFPDLHSELNLSSLELGDSALYFCASSAGVGKGTDTQYFGPGTRLTVL.

CDR3: CASSPTSGTGGGGNYGYTF. CDR3 bases: TGTGCCAGCAGCCCGACTTCCGGGACAGGGGGAGGAGGGAACTATGGCTACACCTTC. V is TRBV9 and J is TRBJ1-2, with 11 positions matching TRBD1. Losses at the gene ends were 4 bases for V and 2 bases for J; bases not matched to a gene: 16. This CDR3 has 19 amino acids. Germline V gives CDR1 SGDLS, CDR2 YYNGEE.

The chain recombines TRBV7-9 with TRBJ1-1; D is perhaps TRBD1 (6 bases). CDR1 SEHNR and CDR2 FQNEAQ come from the germline V gene (reference sequence). The CDR3 is 19 amino acids. The ends were cut back, 3 bases at V and 1 base at J, with 24 bases in the middle. The CDR3 nucleotides are TGTGCCAGCAGCTTTCCAGGGGCGCCGTTGATGACCTCGAACACTGAAGCTTTCTTT. This gives the protein CASSFPGAPLMTSNTEAFF.

This chain links TRBV18 with TRBJ2-5; possibly TRBD2 for D (6 bases). The CDR3 length is 14 residues. Germline CDR1 and CDR2: KGHSH and LQKENI. V lost 3 bases to trimming and J lost 2 bases, with 10 bases between them. CDR3 region: CASSPTTSQETQYF. The CDR3 nucleotides read TGTGCCAGCTCACCTACGACTAGTCAAGAGACCCAGTACTTC. The full variable domain, its missing parts supplied by reference TRBV18 and TRBJ2-5, is NAGVMQNPRHLVRRRGQEARLRCSPMKGHSHVYWYRQLPEEGLKFMVYLQKENIIDESGMPKERFSAEFPKEGPSILRIQQVVRGDSAAYFCASSPTTSQETQYFGPGTRLLVL.

This clone was counted a few times. The genes are TRBV9 and TRBJ1-1; TRBD1 matches at 7 bases. Trimming cost V 3 bases and J 1 base; bases outside gene matches: 6. The length of the CDR3 is 15 residues. CDR1 and CDR2 from the germline V gene are SGDLS and YYNGEE. CDR3 in DNA: TGTGCCAGCAGCGCCTGGGACAGCCCGAACACTGAAGCTTTCTTT. As protein: CASSAWDSPNTEAFF.

The chain carries TRBV7-9 and TRBJ1-2; weak D call: TRBD1 (5 bases). Trimming shortened V by 10 bases and J by 1 base, and 13 bases separated the two germline ends. Germline CDR1 is SEHNR and CDR2 is FQNEAQ (reference sequence). The length of the CDR3 is 13 residues. CDR3 sequence: CAISSGHNYGYTF. CDR3 DNA: TGTGCCATCTCATCAGGACATAACTATGGCTACACCTTC. Complete variable domain (other parts from reference TRBV7-9 and TRBJ1-2): DTGVSQNPRHKITKRGQNVTFRCDPISEHNRLYWYRQTLGQGPEFLTYFQNEAQLEKSRLLSDRFSAERPKGSFSTLEIQRTEQGDSAMYLCAISSGHNYGYTFGSGTRLTVV.

V is TRBV5-1 and J is TRBJ2-3; D gene uncertain. This CDR3 is 12 amino acids long. V was clipped by 0 bases and J by 5 bases, with 4 bases between them. In germline, CDR1 is SGHRS, CDR2 YFSETQ. The CDR3 nucleotides are TGCGCCAGCAGCTTGGACGGAGATACGCAGTATTTT. Its translation: CASSLDGDTQYF. The full variable domain, its missing parts supplied by reference TRBV5-1 and TRBJ2-3, is KAGVTQTPRYLIKTRGQQVTLSCSPISGHRSVSWYQQTPGQGLQFLFEYFSETQRNKGNFPGRFSGRQFSNSRSEMNVSTLELGDSALYLCASSLDGDTQYFGPGTRLTVL.

This chain links TRBV9 with TRBJ2-1, with 8 bases matching TRBD1. V dropped 4 bases and J dropped 4; count of bases not matched to a gene: 7. The CDR3 runs to 15 residues. CDR1 SGDLS and CDR2 YYNGEE come from the germline V gene. The CDR3 nucleotides are TGTGCCAGCAGCTACGGCAGGGGGCTGTACAATGAGCAGTTCTTC. Translated, it gives CASSYGRGLYNEQFF.